Described below is a single T cell receptor (beta chain) sequence and its context. This entry is derived from a study of T cell responses to AZD1222 COVID-19 vaccine. Germline CDR1 is SGHRS and CDR2 is YFSETQ. V dropped 4 bases and J dropped 7; count of bases not matched to a gene: 8. The CDR3 is 15 amino acids. TCRdb keeps only in-frame clones here, not all; method: immunoSEQ multiplex PCR. The table has roughly 140,000 clones, more than 85% seen once. The material was peripheral blood, obtained after recovery from COVID-19. This sequence was found in an adult who had recovered from COVID-19. The chain is built from TRBV5-1 and TRBJ2-7; 13 positions match TRBD2. The DNA of the CDR3 is TGCGCCAGCAGCCCCGACCCGGGACTAGCGGGGGAGCAGTACTTC. Protein: CASSPDPGLAGEQYF.